This T cell receptor (beta chain) was obtained from a study of cytomegalovirus exposure and HLA in healthy donors. Across the whole study: Most genotyped donors, over 70% of 398, had Caucasian-associated genetic ancestry. Study findings and constraints: Data from an earlier analysis indicated that most TCR beta V segments were productive either about 90% or about 30% of the time. Rarity held for most TCR sequences, but there were some public TCRs that occurred in many donors. Cytomegalovirus status was reportedly diagnosed by the classifier with high sensitivity and specificity.

The PCR was carried out with 60 Vbeta primers and 13 Jbeta primers. The protocol was immunoSEQ multiplex PCR, while the TCRdb copy is restricted to in-frame clones and leaves out a portion. The sample lists over 110,000 clones; roughly 80% were seen once. Concerning this clone: What it binds is unknown.

V lost 6 bases, J lost 10 bases, and 10 bases lay in between. The V gene's germline CDR1 is SNHLY and CDR2 FYNNEI. This CDR3 contains 11 residues. The sequence was obtained from a female donor in good health and CMV-seronegative. Specimen: PBMCs. The J gene is TRBJ2-1, the V gene TRBV2; a possible D gene is TRBD1 (5 bases). The CDR3 sequence: CASRAAGEQFF. As DNA, the CDR3 is TGTGCCAGCAGAGCCGCAGGGGAGCAGTTCTTC. The variable domain in full, with the rest retrieved from reference TRBV2 and TRBJ2-1, is EPEVTQTPSHQVTQMGQEVILRCVPISNHLYFYWYRQILGQKVEFLVSFYNNEISEKSEIFDDQFSVERPDGSNFTLKIRSTKLEDSAMYFCASRAAGEQFFGPGTRLTVL.